This TCR beta chain was retrieved from a study of shared clonotypes between healthy human individuals. Sequenced by immunoSEQ multiplex PCR; TCRdb stores in-frame clones only, minus some. The table records 850,000 to 1,200,000 clones, more than 65% of them present only once. Points on this clone: The same CDR3 arises from other DNA sequences in this sample as well.

The TCR comes from a man between 18 and 35 years old in good health. The sample comprised memory CD4+ T cells sorted from blood. Subset of the sample: CD45RA-negative fraction.

CDR3 coding DNA: TGTGCCAGCAGCTTAGTCTCGGGAGGAGGGGAGACCCAGTACTTC. Residues: CASSLVSGGGETQYF. This chain connects TRBV7-2 to TRBJ2-5, with 7 bases aligning to TRBD2. Per germline, CDR1 SGHTA and CDR2 FQGNSA. The CDR3 totals 15 residues. The ends lost 1 base at V and 5 bases at J; junction bases unmatched: 7.